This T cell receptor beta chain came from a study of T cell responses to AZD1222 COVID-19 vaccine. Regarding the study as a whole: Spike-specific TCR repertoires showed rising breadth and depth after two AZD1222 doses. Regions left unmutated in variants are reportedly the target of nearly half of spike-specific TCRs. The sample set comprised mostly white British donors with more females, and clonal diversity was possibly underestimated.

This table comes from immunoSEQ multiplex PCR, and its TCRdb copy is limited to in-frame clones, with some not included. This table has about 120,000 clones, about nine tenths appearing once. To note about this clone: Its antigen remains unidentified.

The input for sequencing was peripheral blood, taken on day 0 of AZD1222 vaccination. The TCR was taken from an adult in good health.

In DNA, the CDR3 is TGTGCCAGCAAGGCGATGAGCGGGGGCACAGATACGCAGTATTTT. Amino acid sequence: CASKAMSGGTDTQYF. This chain connects TRBV2 to TRBJ2-3, with 7 bases aligning to TRBD2. The CDR3 loop spans 15 amino acids. The germline V gene encodes CDR1 SNHLY and CDR2 FYNNEI. V was clipped by 7 bases and J by 1 base; unmatched bases: 8. The complete variable domain, with remaining parts taken from reference TRBV2 and TRBJ2-3, reads EPEVTQTPSHQVTQMGQEVILRCVPISNHLYFYWYRQILGQKVEFLVSFYNNEISEKSEIFDDQFSVERPDGSNFTLKIRSTKLEDSAMYFCASKAMSGGTDTQYFGPGTRLTVL.